These 20 T cell receptor beta chains originate from one sample sequenced in a study of blood T cell repertoires in COVID-19. Generated by immunoSEQ multiplex PCR, the TCRdb table keeps only in-frame clones and is missing some. The data contain around 180,000 clones, under 85% of them singletons. Sequencing input: peripheral blood. Source of these receptors: a man aged 55 to 69 with active or convalescent COVID-19.

In this sample, this clone turned up many times. The same CDR3 arises from other DNA sequences in this sample as well. The chain combines TRBV5-1 with TRBJ1-2; 9 nucleotides align to TRBD1. This CDR3 is built from 14 residues. Germline lookup yields CDR1 SGHRS and CDR2 YFSETQ. Trimming took 0 bases from V and 4 from J; bases not matched to a gene: 1. For the CDR3, the DNA is TGCGCCAGCAGCTTGGGGGACAGGGTCTATGGCTACACCTTC. Translation gives CASSLGDRVYGYTF.

This chain connects TRBV5-6 to TRBJ2-5, with 14 positions matching TRBD2. Matching the DNA end better, TRBJ2-7 makes the J call doubtful. CDR3 length: 15 residues. Germline lookup yields CDR1 SGHDT and CDR2 YYEEEE. CDR3 amino acids: CASSWGTSGSNEQYF. CDR3 DNA: TGTGCCAGCAGCTGGGGGACTAGCGGGAGCAACGAGCAGTACTTC.

The J gene is TRBJ2-3, the V gene TRBV7-3, with D maybe TRBD2 (6 bases). V dropped 1 base and J dropped 2 bases, with 13 bases sitting between them. CDR1 is SGHTA and CDR2 is FQGTGA in the germline V gene. The CDR3 has 16 residues. The CDR3 region has the DNA TGTGCCAGCAGCTTAATGGGCGGGACTTACACAGATACGCAGTATTTT. Its translation is CASSLMGGTYTDTQYF.

This chain uses TRBV10-3 with TRBJ2-5; perhaps TRBD1 as D (7 bases). V lost 6 bases to trimming and J lost 5 bases, with 16 bases between them. The length of the CDR3 is 14 residues. Germline loops: CDR1 ENHRY, CDR2 SYGVKD. The CDR3 DNA reads as TGTGCCATCAGGGGGGTCGGGGGACAGGAGACCCAGTACTTC. It codes for CAIRGVGGQETQYF.

This chain connects TRBV6-6 to TRBJ1-2; D unresolved. Germline V gene data show CDR1 as MNHNY and CDR2 as SVGAGI (reference sequence). V shed 0 bases and J shed 7 bases, with 12 bases lying between them. The CDR3 loop spans 14 amino acids. This chain's CDR3 is CASSYSARRGGYTF. The CDR3 DNA follows: TGTGCCAGCAGTTACTCGGCGAGACGCGGTGGCTACACCTTC.

The gene calls are TRBV9 and TRBJ1-1, with 7 bases fitting TRBD1. Unmatched junction bases numbered 1, after V lost 1 base and J lost 1 base. There are 14 residues in the CDR3. Germline CDR1 is SGDLS and CDR2 is YYNGEE. CDR3 nucleotides: TGTGCCAGCAGCGTACAGGGGGGGAACACTGAAGCTTTCTTT. It codes for CASSVQGGNTEAFF.

The chain joins TRBV15 to TRBJ2-4; TRBD2 aligns across 8 bases. Germline CDR1 and CDR2: LNHNV and YYDKDF (reference sequence). J was trimmed by 6 bases and V by 0 bases; bases with no gene match: 7. There are 16 residues in the CDR3. The CDR3 DNA sequence: TGTGCCACCAGCAGAGAAACAACTAGCGGAGGAAACATTCAGTACTTC. Translation gives CATSRETTSGGNIQYF.

The chain recombines TRBV5-6 with TRBJ1-2, with TRBD1 as a possible D gene (5 bases). Germline CDR1 and CDR2: SGHDT and YYEEEE. Trimming took off 5 bases at V and 5 bases at J, with 16 bases between the two ends. The CDR3 is 14 amino acids. The CDR3 DNA is TGTGCCAGCAGTGCTGGACAAAGGCGTTATGGCTACACCTTC. Its protein product is CASSAGQRRYGYTF.

The V call is TRBV18, the J call TRBJ1-1; D uncertain. V gave up 6 bases and J gave up 1 base, with 12 bases separating them. This CDR3 comprises 14 residues. In germline, CDR1 is KGHSH, CDR2 LQKENI. The CDR3 coding sequence is TGTGCCAGCTCCCCTCAAACACAGAACACTGAAGCTTTCTTT. It translates to CASSPQTQNTEAFF.

This rearrangement joins TRBV19 to TRBJ2-5; 7 bases agree with TRBD2. The germline gives CDR1 LNHDA, CDR2 SQIVND (reference sequence). V lost 10 bases, J lost 7 bases, and 6 bases stayed unmatched. This CDR3 spans 11 amino acids. CDR3 residues: CAIPGGGTQYF. The CDR3, as DNA: TGTGCCATCCCAGGCGGGGGGACCCAGTACTTC.

The chain couples TRBV21-1 to TRBJ2-7; the D call of TRBD1 is as the table states it, not checked on the DNA. TRBV21-1 is given as a pseudogene. The CDR3 totals 13 residues. The CDR3 loop is CASSSHRGNEQYF. The CDR3 region has the DNA TGTGCCAGCAGCAGTCACAGGGGGAACGAGCAGTACTTC.

The chain links TRBV7-2 to TRBJ1-6; D perhaps matches TRBD1 (5 bases). This CDR3 has 15 residues. V shed 4 bases and J shed 6 bases, with 13 bases lying between them. Germline CDR1 and CDR2: SGHTA and FQGNSA. The CDR3 loop reads CASSSQGLINSPLHF. The CDR3 DNA is TGTGCCAGCAGCTCCCAGGGCCTAATTAATTCACCCCTCCACTTT.

The chain employs TRBV10-3 and TRBJ1-1; D possibly corresponds to TRBD1 (6 bases). Trimming took off 6 bases at V and 5 bases at J, with 16 bases between the two ends. The germline gives CDR1 ENHRY, CDR2 SYGVKD. This CDR3 is built from 14 residues. CDR3 protein: CAIRARGADTEAFF. In nucleotides, the CDR3 is TGTGCCATCAGGGCCCGGGGGGCGGATACTGAAGCTTTCTTT.

V and J are TRBV6-5 and TRBJ1-2, with 9 positions matching TRBD1. The CDR3 is 14 amino acids. Trimming removed 7 bases from V and 7 bases from J; junction bases left unmatched: 10. Germline values: CDR1 MNHEY, CDR2 SVGAGI. This CDR3 reads CASTPGTGQGGYTF. The CDR3 DNA follows: TGTGCCAGCACCCCGGGGACAGGGCAGGGTGGCTACACCTTC.

This rearrangement joins TRBV7-7 to TRBJ2-3, with 10 nucleotides matching TRBD2. Unmatched junction bases numbered 1, after V lost 5 bases and J lost 2 bases. This CDR3 is built from 14 residues. Germline V gene sequence: CDR1 SSHAT, CDR2 FNYEAQ (reference sequence). The CDR3 sequence: CASSSGRATDTQYF. As DNA, the CDR3 is TGTGCCAGCAGCAGCGGGAGGGCCACAGATACGCAGTATTTT.

The gene calls are TRBV15 and TRBJ2-3; 8 positions match TRBD2. This CDR3 is built from 15 residues. Germline V gene sequence: CDR1 LNHNV, CDR2 YYDKDF (reference sequence). V trimming: 9 bases; J trimming: 3 bases; junction bases outside the gene matches: 11. The chain's CDR3 is CATKRALAVTDTQYF. DNA of the CDR3: TGTGCCACGAAACGGGCACTAGCGGTTACAGATACGCAGTATTTT.

This sequence joins TRBV7-6 and TRBJ2-1; 9 bases align to TRBD1. The CDR3 extends over 18 amino acids. V shed 2 bases and J 7 bases; nucleotides not matched to a gene: 15. Germline V gene sequence: CDR1 SGHVS, CDR2 FNYEAQ. The CDR3 DNA follows: TGTGCCAGCAGCTTATACCCGCAAGCCGGGACAGGGCGGAATGAGCAGTTCTTC. Protein product: CASSLYPQAGTGRNEQFF.

This clone showed up just a few times. The gene calls are TRBV12-5 and TRBJ1-2, with unresolved D. Trimming took 8 bases from V and 4 from J, leaving 11 bases between them. CDR1 and CDR2 from the germline V gene are LGHNT and FRNRAP. The CDR3 runs to 12 residues. CDR3 region: CASSGSSYGYTF. Here the CDR3 DNA reads TGTGCTAGTTCCGGGAGTTCCTATGGCTACACCTTC.

This chain joins TRBV7-9 and TRBJ1-4; D not certain. Germline V gene data show CDR1 as SEHNR and CDR2 as FQNEAQ (reference sequence). Trimming took 6 bases from V and 5 from J, leaving 22 bases between them. This CDR3 has 17 residues. The CDR3 is CASSNRFVGRENEKLFF. CDR3 nucleotide sequence: TGTGCCAGCAGTAATCGGTTCGTGGGCAGAGAAAATGAAAAACTGTTTTTT.

The count of this clone is one. J is TRBJ1-6 and V is TRBV6-5; D unresolved. This CDR3 has 15 amino acids. Trimming took 6 bases from V and 9 from J, leaving 18 bases between them. Germline CDR1 reads MNHEY; CDR2 reads SVGAGI. CDR3 sequence (DNA): TGTGCCAGCAGCCGCCCACGAGGGATGGCTTCACCCCTCCACTTT. Its translation is CASSRPRGMASPLHF.